These 27 T cell receptor beta chains were all obtained from the same sample, sequenced in a study of blood T cell repertoires in COVID-19. Assay used: immunoSEQ multiplex PCR; TCRdb lists only in-frame clones, some missing. The sample has roughly 400,000 clones, around nine tenths seen once. Material for sequencing was PBMCs or T cells enriched from blood (not recorded which). The receptor set was obtained from a woman aged 45-59 years who had recovered from COVID-19.

The J gene is TRBJ1-2, the V gene TRBV27, with a tentative D call TRBD1 (5 bases). The germline CDR1 and CDR2 sequences are MNHEY and SMNVEV (reference sequence). Trimming removed 4 bases from V and 1 base from J, with 13 bases in between. CDR3 size: 15 residues. The CDR3 DNA follows: TGTGCCAGCAGTTCCCTGACAGAGATTAACTATGGCTACACCTTC. The encoded protein is CASSSLTEINYGYTF.

This chain links TRBV28 with TRBJ1-2, with 9 nucleotides matching TRBD1. CDR3 length equals 17 residues. Per the germline V gene, CDR1 is MDHEN and CDR2 is SYDVKM. J gave up 0 bases and V 3 bases, and 8 bases lay outside the gene matches. CDR3: CASSFRDRVIPNYGYTF. CDR3 in DNA: TGTGCCAGCAGTTTCAGGGACAGGGTAATTCCTAACTATGGCTACACCTTC.

This clone was counted a few times. The rearrangement uses TRBV6-2 or TRBV6-3 and TRBJ1-5; D may be TRBD1 (5 bases). Germline-derived CDR1 and CDR2 are MNHEY and SVGEGT. The CDR3 has 13 residues. Between the trimmed V and J ends, which lost 6 bases and 4 bases, there was a span of 10 bases. The CDR3 here is CASSPTENQPQHF. CDR3 nucleotide sequence: TGTGCCAGCAGCCCGACAGAGAATCAGCCCCAGCATTTT.

This chain uses TRBV5-1 with TRBJ1-1; possibly TRBD1 for D (5 bases). The CDR3 is 14 residues long. Trimming removed 6 bases from V and 1 base from J, with 13 bases in between. Germline V gene lookup returns CDR1 SGHRS and CDR2 YFSETQ. The CDR3 here is CASNLQDGNTEAFF. The CDR3 nucleotides are TGCGCCAGCAACCTACAGGATGGGAACACTGAAGCTTTCTTT.

The chain joins TRBV7-2 to TRBJ1-1; no definite D call. This CDR3 spans 13 amino acids. Germline V gene data show CDR1 as SGHTA and CDR2 as FQGNSA. Trimming left V 4 bases short and J 1 base short, with 7 bases between. CDR3 bases: TGTGCCAGCAGCTACCAGGAGAACACTGAAGCTTTCTTT. Its protein is CASSYQENTEAFF.

The gene calls are TRBV7-9 and TRBJ1-1; the match to TRBD1 covers 8 bases. The CDR3 extends over 15 amino acids. The germline CDR1 and CDR2 sequences are SEHNR and FQNEAQ (reference sequence). Trimming cost V 5 bases and J 4 bases; bases outside gene matches: 9. The CDR3 bases are TGTGCCAGCAGCCCCAGGACAGGGTTCGGCACTGAAGCTTTCTTT. Protein: CASSPRTGFGTEAFF.

The gene calls are TRBV10-3 and TRBJ2-5, with 9 bases lining up with TRBD1. Unmatched junction bases numbered 5, after V lost 6 bases and J lost 3 bases. This CDR3 contains 14 residues. CDR1 and CDR2 from the germline V gene are ENHRY and SYGVKD. The chain's CDR3 is CAISPGQGEETQYF. The CDR3 region has the DNA TGTGCCATCAGCCCGGGACAGGGAGAAGAGACCCAGTACTTC.

This clone came up a few times. The chain recombines TRBV28 with TRBJ1-4; possible D gene TRBD1, 6 bases. CDR1 and CDR2 (germline): MDHEN, SYDVKM. The CDR3 is 14 residues long. V was pared by 3 bases and J by 5 bases, with 10 bases between. CDR3 sequence (DNA): TGTGCCAGCAGTTTTCAGGGGATCAATGAAAAACTGTTTTTT. Amino acid sequence: CASSFQGINEKLFF.

The genes are TRBV6-2 or TRBV6-3 and TRBJ2-3, with 12 bases matching TRBD2. The CDR3 consists of 17 residues. Germline V lookup: CDR1 MNHEY, CDR2 SVGEGT. J gave up 2 bases and V 2 bases, and 5 bases lay outside the gene matches. The chain's CDR3 is CASSYLRTSGNTDTQYF. As DNA, the CDR3 is TGTGCCAGCAGTTACCTCAGGACTAGCGGGAACACAGATACGCAGTATTTT.

This chain links TRBV4-2 with TRBJ2-7; 7 positions agree with TRBD2. CDR3 length equals 15 residues. With V trimmed by 2 bases and J by 2 bases, 6 bases remained unmatched. Germline loops: CDR1 LGHNA, CDR2 YNFKEQ. CDR3 sequence: CASSQKLAVPYEQYF. The CDR3 DNA is TGTGCCAGCAGCCAAAAGCTAGCGGTACCCTACGAGCAGTACTTC.

V usage is TRBV5-1 and J usage is TRBJ1-2, with 7 bases aligning to TRBD1. Germline CDR1 and CDR2: SGHRS and YFSETQ. With 2 bases clipped from V and 6 bases from J, the junction kept 10 bases outside the gene matches. CDR3 length: 15 amino acids. The chain's CDR3 is CASSFRQGPTNGYTF. The CDR3, as DNA: TGCGCCAGCAGCTTTAGACAGGGCCCTACGAATGGCTACACCTTC.

The chain links TRBV28 to TRBJ2-7; TRBD2 matches at 9 bases. In germline, CDR1 is MDHEN, CDR2 SYDVKM. The length of the CDR3 is 14 residues. With V trimmed by 6 bases and J by 3 bases, 6 bases remained unmatched. The CDR3 region is CASRSAGGYYEQYF. Here the CDR3 DNA reads TGTGCCAGCAGGTCAGCGGGGGGTTACTACGAGCAGTACTTC.

The CDR3 nucleotides read TGTGCCAGCCGACCCAATACAGGGGACGTGTCTAATGAAAAACTGTTTTTT. Translated, it gives CASRPNTGDVSNEKLFF. The chain links TRBV2 to TRBJ1-4; 7 bases align to TRBD1. The CDR3 covers 17 residues. The trim removed 8 bases at V and 3 bases at J, leaving 15 bases unmatched. Germline CDR1 and CDR2: SNHLY and FYNNEI.

V usage is TRBV28 and J usage is TRBJ2-3; perhaps TRBD1 as D (6 bases). The CDR3 loop spans 15 amino acids. V lost 5 bases and J 4 bases, leaving 16 bases between the germline ends. The V gene's germline CDR1 is MDHEN and CDR2 SYDVKM. Here the CDR3 reads CASSNQGSDSDTQYF. The CDR3 region has the DNA TGTGCCAGCAGTAACCAGGGGTCGGATTCAGATACGCAGTATTTT.

In its sample, this clone was seen once. The chain uses TRBV7-8 and TRBJ1-1; possibly TRBD1 for D (5 bases). CDR1 is SGHVS, CDR2 FQNEAQ, per germline. V lost 1 base to trimming and J lost 4 bases, with 10 bases between them. The CDR3 has 14 amino acids. CDR3 in amino acids: CASSLGGRSTEAFF. The CDR3 DNA follows: TGTGCCAGCAGCTTAGGGGGGAGGAGCACTGAAGCTTTCTTT.

V is TRBV5-1 and J is TRBJ2-5; the D gene is possibly TRBD2 (5 bases). Trimming removed 0 bases at V and 1 base at J, with 10 bases between. There are 15 residues in the CDR3. The germline V gene has CDR1 SGHRS and CDR2 YFSETQ. Here the CDR3 reads CASSLGGSAQETQYF. The CDR3 coding sequence is TGCGCCAGCAGCTTGGGAGGGAGTGCCCAAGAGACCCAGTACTTC.

This clone was picked up a small number of times. The rearrangement links TRBV7-8 to TRBJ2-2; D is possibly TRBD2 (6 bases). The V gene's germline CDR1 is SGHVS and CDR2 FQNEAQ. V gave up 0 bases and J gave up 5 bases, with 25 bases separating them. The CDR3 has 20 residues. CDR3 DNA: TGTGCCAGCAGCTTAGCGGGGTGGGGCGGAGGAGGGTCCAGGACCGGGGAGCTGTTTTTT. It encodes CASSLAGWGGGGSRTGELFF.

V gene TRBV14 combines with J gene TRBJ2-4; the match to TRBD2 covers 7 bases. Trimming removed 4 bases from V and 3 bases from J; junction bases left unmatched: 12. Germline CDR1 SGHDN, CDR2 FVKESK. There are 17 residues in the CDR3. As DNA, the CDR3 is TGTGCCAGCAGCCCCCTTGGGAGCGGCGGGGGCAAAAACATTCAGTACTTC. Translating gives CASSPLGSGGGKNIQYF.

This clone turned up a few times. The V call is TRBV6-2 or TRBV6-3, the J call TRBJ2-7, with 8 bases matching TRBD2. The V segment lost 4 bases and the J segment 4 bases; nucleotides outside the gene matches: 6. The CDR3 has 14 residues. Germline lookup yields CDR1 MNHEY and CDR2 SVGEGT. CDR3 bases: TGTGCCAGCAGTTCCGGACTAGCAGAATACGAGCAGTACTTC. Its translation: CASSSGLAEYEQYF.

The rearrangement joins TRBV29-1 to TRBJ2-7; TRBD1 matches 8 bases. Germline CDR1 and CDR2: SQVTM and ANQGSEA. V shed 6 bases and J 5 bases; nucleotides not matched to a gene: 9. CDR3 length: 13 amino acids. The CDR3 sequence is CSVAVGQVDEQYF. The CDR3 DNA is TGCAGCGTAGCTGTGGGACAGGTGGACGAGCAGTACTTC.

This chain uses TRBV7-2 with TRBJ1-1, with D maybe TRBD1 (6 bases). Trimming left V 5 bases short and J 4 bases short, with 23 bases between. The CDR3 is 17 amino acids. The germline gives CDR1 SGHTA, CDR2 FQGNSA. CDR3 DNA sequence: TGTGCCAGCAGCCCCACGGGAGGTCAGGGGAGGGGCACTGAAGCTTTCTTT. Residues: CASSPTGGQGRGTEAFF.

The chain carries TRBV19 and TRBJ1-1, with D unresolved. The length of the CDR3 is 16 residues. Per germline, CDR1 LNHDA and CDR2 SQIVND (reference sequence). Trimming shortened V by 4 bases and J by 6 bases, and 21 bases separated the two germline ends. Written as DNA, the CDR3 is TGTGCCAGTAGTACGGCCGGCGGATTGTCCATCGCTGAAGCTTTCTTT. Translation gives CASSTAGGLSIAEAFF.

The chain recombines TRBV9 with TRBJ1-4; 8 nucleotides line up with TRBD1. The V segment lost 0 bases and the J segment 10 bases; nucleotides outside the gene matches: 5. The CDR3 runs to 14 residues. Germline loops: CDR1 SGDLS, CDR2 YYNGEE. The CDR3 sequence: CASSVGTGWGKLFF. In nucleotides, the CDR3 is TGTGCCAGCAGCGTAGGGACAGGGTGGGGAAAACTGTTTTTT.

This clone was counted once. V and J are TRBV7-2 and TRBJ1-5; 8 nucleotides align to TRBD1. V lost 4 bases, J lost 4 bases, and 9 bases stayed unmatched. The CDR3 runs to 16 residues. Per the germline V gene, CDR1 is SGHTA and CDR2 is FQGNSA. The CDR3 is CASSSLAGTGNQPQHF. The DNA for the CDR3 is TGTGCCAGCAGCTCATTAGCCGGGACAGGTAATCAGCCCCAGCATTTT.

V usage is TRBV7-2 and J usage is TRBJ1-2; D gene unclear. CDR1 is SGHTA, CDR2 FQGNSA, per germline. V lost 2 bases, J lost 4 bases, and 11 bases lay in between. This CDR3 comprises 14 residues. The CDR3 region is CASSLTAGFYGYTF. The DNA of the CDR3 is TGTGCCAGCAGCTTAACGGCAGGTTTCTATGGCTACACCTTC.

J is TRBJ1-2 and V is TRBV19; D may be TRBD1 (6 bases). This CDR3 contains 14 residues. From germline, CDR1 is LNHDA and CDR2 SQIVND (reference sequence). The ends were cut back, 3 bases at V and 8 bases at J, with 16 bases in the middle. In DNA, the CDR3 is TGTGCCAGTAGTATCTATGAGCGGGGGCTCGGCTACACCTTC. This encodes CASSIYERGLGYTF.

This clone has more than one count but fewer than ten. The chain uses TRBV20-1 and TRBJ2-1; 8 bases are shared with TRBD1. Germline CDR1 DFQATT, CDR2 SNEGSKA (reference sequence). Unmatched junction bases numbered 4, after V lost 3 bases and J lost 3 bases. The CDR3 length is 14 residues. The CDR3 region has the DNA TGCAGTGCTAGTCAAACAGGGGGCTACAATGAGCAGTTCTTC. Translated: CSASQTGGYNEQFF.